This TCR beta chain originates from a study of T cell changes during pregnancy in multiple sclerosis. Data came from immunoSEQ multiplex PCR; TCRdb stores just in-frame clones and leaves some out. The sample lists 60,000 to 70,000 clones; about nine tenths were seen once. The length of the CDR3 is 12 residues. From germline, CDR1 is SGHDT and CDR2 YYEEEE. The V end was cut by 4 bases, the J end by 4 bases, with 7 bases between. The source was peripheral blood, collected in the second trimester of pregnancy. The clonotype comes from a female donor in good health, enrolled as a control in a pregnancy study. The chain carries TRBV5-6 and TRBJ2-3, with D hard to call. CDR3: CASSLAADTQYF. The CDR3 bases are TGTGCCAGCAGCCTCGCGGCAGATACGCAGTATTTT.